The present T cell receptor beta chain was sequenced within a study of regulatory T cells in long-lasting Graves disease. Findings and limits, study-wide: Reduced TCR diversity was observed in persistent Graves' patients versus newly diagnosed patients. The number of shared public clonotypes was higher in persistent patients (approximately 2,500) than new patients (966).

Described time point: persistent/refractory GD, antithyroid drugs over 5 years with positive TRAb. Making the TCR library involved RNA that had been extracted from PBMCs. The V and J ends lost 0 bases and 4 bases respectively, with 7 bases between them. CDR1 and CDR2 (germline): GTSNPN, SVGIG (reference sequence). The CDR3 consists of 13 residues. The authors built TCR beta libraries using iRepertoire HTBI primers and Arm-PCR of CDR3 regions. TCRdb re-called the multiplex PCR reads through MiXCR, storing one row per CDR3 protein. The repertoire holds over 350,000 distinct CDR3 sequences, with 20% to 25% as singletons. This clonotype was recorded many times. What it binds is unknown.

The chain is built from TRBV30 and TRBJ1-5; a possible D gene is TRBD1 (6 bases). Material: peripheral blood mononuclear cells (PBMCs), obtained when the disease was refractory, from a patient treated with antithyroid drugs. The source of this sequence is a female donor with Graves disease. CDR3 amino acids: CAWSVTGNQPQHF. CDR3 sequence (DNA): TGTGCCTGGAGTGTAACAGGGAATCAGCCCCAGCATTTT.